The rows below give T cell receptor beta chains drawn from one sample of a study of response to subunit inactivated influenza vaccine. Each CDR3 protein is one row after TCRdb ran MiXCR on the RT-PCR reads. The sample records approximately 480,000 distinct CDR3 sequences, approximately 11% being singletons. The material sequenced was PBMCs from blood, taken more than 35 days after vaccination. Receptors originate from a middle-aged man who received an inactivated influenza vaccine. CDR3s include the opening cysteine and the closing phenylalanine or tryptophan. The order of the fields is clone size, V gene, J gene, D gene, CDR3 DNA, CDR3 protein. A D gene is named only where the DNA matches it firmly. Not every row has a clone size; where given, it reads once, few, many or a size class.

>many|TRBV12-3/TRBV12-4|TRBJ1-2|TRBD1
TGTGCCAGCAGCCCAGGGACAAGGGGGCTCTATGGCTACACCTTC
CASSPGTRGLYGYTF
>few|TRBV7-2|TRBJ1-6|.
TGTGCCAGCAAAGAGGTGGTTAATTCACCCCTCCACTTT
CASKEVVNSPLHF
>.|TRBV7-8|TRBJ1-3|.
TGTGCCAGCAGCTTAAATCCAGTTGGAAACACCATATATTTT
CASSLNPVGNTIYF
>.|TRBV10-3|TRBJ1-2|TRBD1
TGTGCCGTCAGTGACCAAGCAGGGGGTGGCTATGGCTACACCTTC
CAVSDQAGGGYGYTF
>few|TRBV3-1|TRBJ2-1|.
TGTGCCAGCAGCCCTGGACACGACAATGAGCAGTTCTTC
CASSPGHDNEQFF
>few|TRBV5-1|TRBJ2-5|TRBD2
TGCGCCAGCAGCTTGGAGACTAGCGGGGCCCAGGAGACCCAGTACTTC
CASSLETSGAQETQYF
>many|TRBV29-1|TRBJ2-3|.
TGCAGCGGAAGGAACTCTCGCACAGATACGCAGTATTTT
CSGRNSRTDTQYF
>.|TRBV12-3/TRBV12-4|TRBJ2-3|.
TGTGCCAGCAGTTACCGGGACCGCACAGATACGCAGTATTTT
CASSYRDRTDTQYF
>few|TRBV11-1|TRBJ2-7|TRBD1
TGTGCCAGCAGCCCCTCCGGCAGGGGGCTTTCCCTAACCTACGAGCAGTACTTC
CASSPSGRGLSLTYEQYF
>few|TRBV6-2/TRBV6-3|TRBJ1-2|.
TGTGCCAGTTTTTCGGGGAGTGGCTACACCTTC
CASFSGSGYTF
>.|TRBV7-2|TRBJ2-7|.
TGTGCCAGCAGCTTAGGGGACGGAGGTTTATACGAGCAGTACTTC
CASSLGDGGLYEQYF
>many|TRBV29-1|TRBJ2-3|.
TGCAGCGTTGCGGGGACAACCCGGAGTGATACGCAGTATTTT
CSVAGTTRSDTQYF
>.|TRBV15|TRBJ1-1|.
TGTGCCACCAGCAGAGAACAGACGAACACTGAAGCTTTCTTT
CATSREQTNTEAFF
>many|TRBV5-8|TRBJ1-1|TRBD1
TGTGCCAGCAGCGGTGGACAGGGGAGAGCGGGGAACACTGAAGCTTTCTTT
CASSGGQGRAGNTEAFF
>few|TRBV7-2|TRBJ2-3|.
TGTGCCAGCAGCTCGGGACTGAGCACAGATACGCAGTATTTT
CASSSGLSTDTQYF
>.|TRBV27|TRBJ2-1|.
TGTGCCAGCAGTTTCAGGCAGGGACTGGCCAATGAGCAGTTCTTC
CASSFRQGLANEQFF
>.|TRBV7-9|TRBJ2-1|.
TGTGCCAGCAGCTTAGCGTACGGCGGGCCTGGGGGTGAGCAGTTCTTC
CASSLAYGGPGGEQFF
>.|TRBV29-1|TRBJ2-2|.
TGCAGCGTTGCTTTCGGGGGACCCCTCACCGGGGAGCTGTTTTTT
CSVAFGGPLTGELFF
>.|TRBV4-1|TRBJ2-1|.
TGCGCCAGCAGCCGAGCGGGACAACTATTCTACAATGAGCAGTTCTTC
CASSRAGQLFYNEQFF
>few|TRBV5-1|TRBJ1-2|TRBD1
TGCGCCAGCAGCCCAATGGGGGGCGACAGGGGCTATGGCTACACCTTC
CASSPMGGDRGYGYTF
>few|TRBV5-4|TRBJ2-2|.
TGTGCCAGCACCGAGGGGGTCTCCGGGGAGCTGTTTTTT
CASTEGVSGELFF
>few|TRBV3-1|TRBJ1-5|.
TGTGCCAGCAGCCATAGAAACAATCAGCCCCAGCATTTT
CASSHRNNQPQHF
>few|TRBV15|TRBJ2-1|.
TGTGCCACCAGCGGCCGGGGGAACCTCTACAATGAGCAGTTCTTC
CATSGRGNLYNEQFF
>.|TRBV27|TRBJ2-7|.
TGTGCCAGCAGTTCTCTCGGGTTTTCCTACGAGCAGTACTTC
CASSSLGFSYEQYF
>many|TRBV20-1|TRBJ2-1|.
TGCAGTGCAAACGCGGGTCGCGGCAATGAGCAGTTCTTC
CSANAGRGNEQFF
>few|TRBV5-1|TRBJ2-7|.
TGCGCCAGCAGCTACTTAAGGGCCGACCACGAGCAGTACTTC
CASSYLRADHEQYF
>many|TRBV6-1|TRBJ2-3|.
TGTGCCAGCGGGGTTCCCTCCACAGATACGCAGTATTTT
CASGVPSTDTQYF
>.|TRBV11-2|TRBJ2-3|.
TGTGCCAGCAGCTTTGGTGGCTCCTTACCGGCAGATACGCAGTATTTT
CASSFGGSLPADTQYF
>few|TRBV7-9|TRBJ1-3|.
TGTGCCAGCAGCTCAAACAGGGAATCGTCTGGAAACACCATATATTTT
CASSSNRESSGNTIYF
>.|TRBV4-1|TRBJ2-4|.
TGCGCCAGCAGCCCCTACGCCAAAGGGACCTTGGCCAAAAACATTCAGTACTTC
CASSPYAKGTLAKNIQYF
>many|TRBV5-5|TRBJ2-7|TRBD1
TGTGCCAGCAGCTCCCGGGACAGGGGTGCCTACGAGCAGTACTTC
CASSSRDRGAYEQYF
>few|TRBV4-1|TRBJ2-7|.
TGCGCCAGCAGCCATCAGGGCGCTGGGTACGAGCAGTACTTC
CASSHQGAGYEQYF
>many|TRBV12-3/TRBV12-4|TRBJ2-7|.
TGTGCCAGCAGTCAGTACCGTGGTCGGGGCAGCGAGCAGTACTTC
CASSQYRGRGSEQYF
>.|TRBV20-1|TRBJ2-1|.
TGCGGTGCTAGGCCACGTTCGGTCTACAATGAGCAGTTCTTC
CGARPRSVYNEQFF
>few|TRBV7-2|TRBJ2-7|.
TGTGCCAGCAGCGCCCCGAGCTCCTACGAGCAGTACTTC
CASSAPSSYEQYF
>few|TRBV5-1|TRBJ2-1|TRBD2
TGCGCCAGCAGCTTGATGGCGGGAGTGAGTTACAATGAGCAGTTCTTC
CASSLMAGVSYNEQFF
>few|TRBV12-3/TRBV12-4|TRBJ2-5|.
TGTGCCAGCAGTTTGCCCCGCAGAGGCGAGGAGACCCAGTACTTC
CASSLPRRGEETQYF
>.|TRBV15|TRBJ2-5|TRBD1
TGTGCCACCAGCGGGACAGGGCACGAGACCCAGTACTTC
CATSGTGHETQYF
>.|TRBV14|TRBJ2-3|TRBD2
TGTGCCAGCAGCCAAGCGAGCGGGAGTATGAAAGATACGCAGTATTTT
CASSQASGSMKDTQYF
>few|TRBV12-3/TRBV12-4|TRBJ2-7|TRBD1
TGTGCCAGCAGTTTGGAGACAGGGTTCGAGCAGTACTTC
CASSLETGFEQYF
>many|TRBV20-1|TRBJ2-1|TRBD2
TGCAGTGCTACTAGCGGCCGACAGTTCTTC
CSATSGRQFF
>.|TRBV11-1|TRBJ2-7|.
TGTGCCAGCAGCTTAAGGTCCAGGGACCACGAGCAGTACTTC
CASSLRSRDHEQYF
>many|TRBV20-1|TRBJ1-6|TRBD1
TGCAGTGCTAGAAGGGACAGGGGGTCGAGCTCCTATAATTCACCCCTCCACTTT
CSARRDRGSSSYNSPLHF
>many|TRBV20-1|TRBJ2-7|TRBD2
TGCAGTGCTAGAGCCGGGGGTAGCGGGGGTGTGAAAGTCGAGCAGTACTTC
CSARAGGSGGVKVEQYF
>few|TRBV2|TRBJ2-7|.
TGTGCCAGCAGTGGCCCAGATTTACCCTACGAGCAGTACTTC
CASSGPDLPYEQYF
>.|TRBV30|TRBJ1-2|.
TGTGCCTGGAGTGTTAAGGGGTTCGCCTATGGCTACACCTTC
CAWSVKGFAYGYTF
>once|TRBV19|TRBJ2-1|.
TGTGCCAGTAGTATCCTAGCCCTGAGCTCCTACAATGAGCAGTTCTTC
CASSILALSSYNEQFF
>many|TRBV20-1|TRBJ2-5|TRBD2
TGCAGTGCTACCAGGACTAGTCAAGAGACCCAGTACTTC
CSATRTSQETQYF